Reported below is one T cell receptor (beta chain). Between the trimmed V and J ends, which lost 2 bases and 0 bases, there was a span of 13 bases. From germline, CDR1 is MNHNY and CDR2 SVGAGI (reference sequence). The length of the CDR3 is 16 residues. TCRdb redid the calling of the 5' RACE reads with MiXCR, one entry per CDR3 protein. Here the sample spans around 110,000 distinct CDR3 sequences, 9% to 15% being singletons. Sample time point: blood at routine non-recurrence follow-up after resection. Whole RNA from tumor, nontumor lung or frozen PBMC was sequenced unsorted. This entry is derived from a study of spatial heterogeneity in lung cancer.

Sequenced here: PBMCs, sampled at follow-up. This TCR was recovered from a male donor with early-stage non-small cell lung cancer. This chain connects TRBV6-6 to TRBJ1-1; D remains unclear. In DNA form, the CDR3 reads TGTGCCAGCAGTTACCGCGGGCCGAGAATGAACACTGAAGCTTTCTTT. This gives the protein CASSYRGPRMNTEAFF.